The subject of this entry is one TCR beta chain. The data are from a study of blood T cell repertoires in COVID-19. The assay was immunoSEQ multiplex PCR, and TCRdb's table has in-frame clones only and misses some. The repertoire includes approximately 180,000 clones, 75% to 90% of them detected once, and 2% to 2.5% sits in the top ten. The specimen was PBMCs or T cells enriched from blood (not recorded which). The receptor comes from a woman between 40 and 50 years old with acute COVID-19.

In DNA, the CDR3 is TGTGCCAGCAGCTCTTACGGGAGCACAGATACGCAGTATTTT. Encoded protein: CASSSYGSTDTQYF. The chain has TRBV7-2 and TRBJ2-3; the D is unclear. The ends were cut back, 4 bases at V and 0 bases at J, with 8 bases in the middle. Germline CDR1 and CDR2: SGHTA and FQGNSA. This CDR3 is built from 14 residues.